What follows are 21 T cell receptor beta chains derived from one specimen sequenced in a study of T cell therapy after organ transplantation. Here immunoSEQ multiplex PCR was the method, and the copy in TCRdb shows in-frame clones only, minus some. Counted here are about 50,000 clones, 85% to 95% occurring once; the ten biggest clones make up over 3%. These receptors' targets are unknown. Sequenced here: CD8+ T cells from blood, sampled before autologous CMV-specific T cell therapy. All receptors derive from a human patient who had received a solid organ transplant and had CMV disease.

The CDR3 bases are TGTGCCAGCAGCCAAGGATCGGGGAGCTCCTACGAGCAGTACTTC. Translation gives CASSQGSGSSYEQYF. V usage is TRBV4-2 and J usage is TRBJ2-7; tentative D call: TRBD2 (5 bases). This CDR3 is 15 amino acids long. In germline, CDR1 is LGHNA, CDR2 YNFKEQ. Trimming cost V 1 base and J 0 bases, with 10 bases left between them.

For the CDR3, the DNA is TGTGCCTGGAGCGCAGGGGAGTATAATTCACCCCTCCACTTT. Its protein is CAWSAGEYNSPLHF. The chain has TRBV30 and TRBJ1-6; weak D call: TRBD1 (6 bases). This CDR3 has 14 amino acids. Germline-derived CDR1 and CDR2 are GTSNPN and SVGIG (reference sequence). Trimming removed 3 bases at V and 4 bases at J, with 10 bases between.

This clone was found a few times. The gene calls are TRBV6-4 and TRBJ2-1; TRBD2 matches at 8 bases. The V gene's germline CDR1 is MRHNA and CDR2 SNTAGT. CDR3 size: 14 residues. V dropped 2 bases and J dropped 8; count of bases not matched to a gene: 5. The CDR3, as DNA: TGTGCCAGCAGTGACCGGGAGGGAAGCGATGAGCAGTTCTTC. Its translation is CASSDREGSDEQFF.

The V call is TRBV10-2, the J call TRBJ2-3; 7 bases map to TRBD1. Per the germline V gene, CDR1 is WSHSY and CDR2 is SAAADI. The CDR3 length is 14 residues. The junction had 6 bases not matched to a gene; V was cut back by 5 bases and J by 4 bases. CDR3 in amino acids: CASSRNRGADTQYF. The CDR3, as DNA: TGCGCCAGCAGTCGTAACAGGGGTGCAGATACGCAGTATTTT.

The V gene is TRBV11-2, the J gene TRBJ2-1; TRBD2 might be the D (5 bases). The CDR3 runs to 14 residues. V was clipped by 0 bases and J by 7 bases, with 10 bases between them. Germline CDR1 and CDR2: SGHAT and FQNNGV. CDR3 nucleotide sequence: TGTGCCAGCAGCTTAGAGTCTAGCTTGAATGAGCAGTTCTTC. Translating gives CASSLESSLNEQFF.

The V gene is TRBV13, the J gene TRBJ1-1; D unresolved. Germline V gives CDR1 PRHDT, CDR2 FYEKMQ (reference sequence). V gave up 0 bases and J gave up 1 base, with 3 bases separating them. The CDR3 runs to 13 residues. CDR3 sequence: CASSLGENTEAFF. In DNA form, the CDR3 reads TGTGCCAGCAGCTTAGGAGAGAACACTGAAGCTTTCTTT.

V and J are TRBV19 and TRBJ2-7; D ambiguous. Trimming took off 3 bases at V and 7 bases at J, with 10 bases between the two ends. Germline V lookup: CDR1 LNHDA, CDR2 SQIVND (reference sequence). The CDR3 contains 12 residues. As DNA, the CDR3 is TGTGCCAGTAGTATGGCCTATGGTGAGCAGTACTTC. The encoded protein is CASSMAYGEQYF. Looking up the rest from reference TRBV19 and TRBJ2-7 gives the full variable domain: DGGITQSPKYLFRKEGQNVTLSCEQNLNHDAMYWYRQDPGQGLRLIYYSQIVNDFQKGDIAEGYSVSREKKESFPLTVTSAQKNPTAFYLCASSMAYGEQYFGPGTRLTVT.

The chain is built from TRBV6-5 and TRBJ1-5; D is unclear. The germline V gene encodes CDR1 MNHEY and CDR2 SVGAGI. This CDR3 region has 13 residues. Trimming shortened V by 3 bases and J by 3 bases, and 6 bases separated the two germline ends. CDR3 residues: CASSYQPNQPQHF. The CDR3 DNA is TGTGCCAGCAGTTATCAGCCCAATCAGCCCCAGCATTTT.

The chain joins TRBV9 to TRBJ2-3, with TRBD1 matching over 7 bases. The germline gives CDR1 SGDLS, CDR2 YYNGEE. J gave up 2 bases and V 3 bases, and 6 bases lay outside the gene matches. The CDR3 runs to 15 residues. The CDR3 loop reads CASSAGTVDTDTQYF. In DNA, the CDR3 is TGTGCCAGCAGCGCCGGGACAGTAGACACAGATACGCAGTATTTT.

This clone appeared once. V is TRBV12-5 and J is TRBJ2-3; no clear D. The CDR3 runs to 15 residues. Germline CDR1 and CDR2: LGHNT and FRNRAP. V lost 6 bases to trimming and J lost 2 bases, with 15 bases between them. The CDR3 here is CASGPHVQPTDTQYF. CDR3 in DNA: TGTGCTAGTGGCCCTCATGTCCAACCCACAGATACGCAGTATTTT.

The chain carries TRBV27 and TRBJ1-2; no clear D. CDR3 length equals 14 residues. The germline CDR1 and CDR2 sequences are MNHEY and SMNVEV (reference sequence). V lost 3 bases, J lost 7 bases, and 15 bases lay in between. The chain's CDR3 is CASSFAGPGVGYTF. The CDR3 DNA reads TGTGCCAGCAGTTTCGCAGGTCCTGGGGTTGGCTACACCTTC.

J is TRBJ1-2 and V is TRBV19; D not resolved. Deletions cut 4 bases from V and 4 bases from J, with 4 bases between. Germline CDR1 LNHDA, CDR2 SQIVND (reference sequence). The CDR3 spans 11 residues. The CDR3 here is CASSNGYGYTF. The CDR3 region has the DNA TGTGCCAGTAGTAACGGCTATGGCTACACCTTC.

The chain uses TRBV7-9 and TRBJ2-7; D remains unclear. The germline gives CDR1 SEHNR, CDR2 FQNEAQ (reference sequence). CDR3 size: 13 residues. Trimming removed 5 bases at V and 2 bases at J, with 10 bases between. DNA of the CDR3: TGTGCCAGCAGCACAGACCTAACCTACGAGCAGTACTTC. Translated, it gives CASSTDLTYEQYF.

The chain uses TRBV27 and TRBJ1-5, with a weak D call TRBD1 (5 bases). The germline V gene encodes CDR1 MNHEY and CDR2 SMNVEV (reference sequence). V dropped 2 bases and J dropped 4 bases, with 9 bases sitting between them. The CDR3 has 14 residues. The CDR3 sequence is CASSLLGANQPQHF. CDR3 DNA sequence: TGTGCCAGCAGTTTACTAGGGGCGAATCAGCCCCAGCATTTT.

This chain connects TRBV6-5 to TRBJ2-7; no clear D gene. Germline V gene sequence: CDR1 MNHEY, CDR2 SVGAGI. The CDR3 totals 15 residues. With 6 bases removed from V and 0 bases from J, the gap between germline ends came to 15 bases. In DNA, the CDR3 is TGTGCCAGCAGCCCCCATGAACAAAACTCCTACGAGCAGTACTTC. It yields the protein CASSPHEQNSYEQYF.

The chain recombines TRBV5-8 with TRBJ1-1; D unresolved. This CDR3 has 9 residues. The V end was cut by 3 bases, the J end by 8 bases, with 2 bases between. Germline V gene lookup returns CDR1 SGHTS and CDR2 YDEGEE. This chain's CDR3 is CASSSEAFF. CDR3 DNA: TGTGCCAGCAGCTCCGAAGCTTTCTTT.

V usage is TRBV7-6 and J usage is TRBJ2-7, with 7 bases that match TRBD1. The junction had 4 bases not matched to a gene; V was cut back by 5 bases and J by 6 bases. Germline CDR1 reads SGHVS; CDR2 reads FNYEAQ. This CDR3 is built from 12 residues. In DNA form, the CDR3 reads TGTGCCAGCAGCCAACCAGGGGGCGAGCAGTACTTC. This codes for CASSQPGGEQYF.

CDR3 amino acids: CASGLVRTGGVSSIEELFF. CDR3 coding DNA: TGTGCTAGTGGTTTGGTACGGACAGGGGGGGTTAGTAGCATTGAGGAGCTGTTTTTT. This chain links TRBV12-5 with TRBJ2-2; 10 bases align to TRBD1. The germline CDR1 and CDR2 sequences are LGHNT and FRNRAP. V was pared by 0 bases and J by 10 bases, with 17 bases of the junction left unmatched. The CDR3 length is 19 residues.

The chain couples TRBV19 to TRBJ2-3; 9 bases are shared with TRBD2. Germline CDR1 is LNHDA and CDR2 is SQIVND (reference sequence). The ends lost 4 bases at V and 0 bases at J; junction bases unmatched: 8. The CDR3 length is 17 residues. The CDR3 DNA follows: TGTGCCAGTAGTACGCGTCCCGGGACTAGCAGCACAGATACGCAGTATTTT. Protein sequence: CASSTRPGTSSTDTQYF.

V gene TRBV7-9 combines with J gene TRBJ2-7, with TRBD1 matching 7 bases. The CDR3 has 16 residues. With V trimmed by 3 bases and J by 3 bases, 11 bases remained unmatched. Germline CDR1 SEHNR, CDR2 FQNEAQ (reference sequence). CDR3 protein: CASSLDARDRYYEQYF. CDR3 coding DNA: TGTGCCAGCAGCTTGGACGCCCGGGACAGATACTACGAGCAGTACTTC.

This rearrangement joins TRBV5-3 to TRBJ2-7, with a tentative D call TRBD2 (6 bases). TRBV5-3 belongs to the ORF category, with a function that is uncertain. Trimming pared 2 bases from V and 3 bases from J, leaving 27 bases between. This CDR3 has 19 residues. The CDR3 nucleotides are TGTGCCAGAAGCTTTGGCTATGGGAACCCAAACGGACTAAACTACGAGCAGTACTTC. It is translated as CARSFGYGNPNGLNYEQYF.